This T cell receptor beta chain was retrieved from a study of Graves' ophthalmopathy and Graves' hyperthyroidism. Study results and caveats: Also, most clonotypes expanded in the thyroid above 0.001 frequency appeared in blood. A 13-signature model separated ophthalmopathy from stable hyperthyroidism, just over 85% sensitivity, roughly 81% specificity. With a specificity of under 85% and a sensitivity of 60% to 71%, the model predicted ophthalmopathy progression.

RNA transcripts yielded amplified TCR beta CDR3 regions. First-round RT-PCR used HTBI primers; second-round multiplex PCR followed. TCRdb redid the calling of the multiplex PCR reads with MiXCR, one entry per CDR3 protein. Here the sample spans some 15,000 distinct CDR3 sequences, 50% being singletons. Germline assignment: CDR1 SQVTM and CDR2 ANQGSEA. The CDR3 consists of 14 residues. Trimming left V 4 bases short and J 1 base short, with 13 bases between. In regard to this clonotype: The antigen is not known.

Ophthalmopathy donors were characterized by moderate-to-severe activity, CAS of at least 3, NOSPECS of at least 4, and duration under 3 months. The receptor was isolated from a young woman with Graves' ophthalmopathy. The sequenced material came from peripheral blood. This sequence joins TRBV29-1 and TRBJ1-2; tentative D call: TRBD1 (6 bases). The CDR3 nucleotides are TGCAGCGTTGCCGACAGGAAAAATAACTATGGCTACACCTTC. This translates into CSVADRKNNYGYTF.